One and the same sample provided the 14 T cell receptor beta chains below, sequenced in a study of T cell changes during pregnancy in multiple sclerosis. Assay: immunoSEQ multiplex PCR; the TCRdb copy retains only in-frame clones and omits some. The table has about 62,000 clones, 85% to 95% seen once. The sample consisted of CD8+ T cells from peripheral blood mononuclear cells, taken in the second trimester of pregnancy. The receptors were sampled from a female donor with multiple sclerosis, enrolled in a pregnancy study.

The chain joins TRBV2 to TRBJ2-2; 8 bases align to TRBD2. Trimming cost V 2 bases and J 4 bases; bases outside gene matches: 9. CDR3 size: 17 residues. Per germline, CDR1 SNHLY and CDR2 FYNNEI. CDR3 region: CASSESGTRELTGELFF. The CDR3 region has the DNA TGTGCCAGCAGTGAATCCGGGACTAGAGAGCTCACCGGGGAGCTGTTTTTT.

V and J are TRBV7-9 and TRBJ2-5; 15 bases agree with TRBD2. The CDR3 runs to 16 residues. J was trimmed by 4 bases and V by 5 bases; bases with no gene match: 5. Germline V gives CDR1 SEHNR, CDR2 FQNEAQ (reference sequence). The CDR3 protein is CASSPGLAGGGETQYF. The CDR3 DNA is TGTGCCAGCAGCCCGGGACTAGCGGGAGGTGGAGAGACCCAGTACTTC.

The rearrangement joins TRBV7-9 to TRBJ1-1, with D hard to call. This CDR3 spans 14 amino acids. Trimming left V 3 bases short and J 3 bases short, with 11 bases between. Germline loops: CDR1 SEHNR, CDR2 FQNEAQ (reference sequence). CDR3 nucleotide sequence: TGTGCCAGCAGCTTGGCGGGCTCGGACACTGAAGCTTTCTTT. Protein: CASSLAGSDTEAFF.

V usage is TRBV23-1 and J usage is TRBJ2-7, with D possibly being TRBD2 (7 bases). TRBV23-1 is assigned to the ORF class and has an uncertain function. The V gene lost 3 bases and the J gene lost 3 bases, with 21 bases spanning the gap. The length of the CDR3 is 17 residues. The CDR3 spells CASSQGERGRGYYEQYF. Here the CDR3 DNA reads TGCGCCAGCAGTCAGGGGGAGAGGGGGAGGGGATACTACGAGCAGTACTTC.

This chain uses TRBV13 with TRBJ1-4; unclear D gene. The germline V and J ends were trimmed by 3 bases and 3 bases, with 11 bases remaining between them. The CDR3 extends over 15 amino acids. Germline-derived CDR1 and CDR2 are PRHDT and FYEKMQ (reference sequence). This chain's CDR3 is CASSFSSGANEKLFF. Here the CDR3 DNA reads TGTGCCAGCAGCTTCTCGTCCGGGGCTAATGAAAAACTGTTTTTT.

The chain carries TRBV7-6 and TRBJ2-3, with D possibly matching TRBD2 (6 bases). V dropped 1 base and J dropped 2 bases, with 19 bases sitting between them. The CDR3 covers 18 residues. Germline CDR1 is SGHVS and CDR2 is FNYEAQ. The CDR3 sequence is CASSLESRWRDHTDTQYF. CDR3 bases: TGTGCCAGCAGCTTAGAAAGCAGGTGGCGGGACCACACAGATACGCAGTATTTT.

This chain uses TRBV7-9 with TRBJ1-4, with D perhaps matching TRBD1 (6 bases). There are 15 residues in the CDR3. Germline CDR1 is SEHNR and CDR2 is FQNEAQ (reference sequence). V lost 5 bases and J 6 bases, leaving 16 bases between the germline ends. For the CDR3, the DNA is TGTGCCAGCAGCCGTCTGGGACACCCGGATGAAAAACTGTTTTTT. Its protein product is CASSRLGHPDEKLFF.

V and J are TRBV6-6 and TRBJ2-1; 7 positions match TRBD1. The ends lost 4 bases at V and 4 bases at J; junction bases unmatched: 7. Germline V gene data show CDR1 as MNHNY and CDR2 as SVGAGI (reference sequence). The CDR3 contains 15 residues. CDR3 nucleotide sequence: TGTGCCAGCAGTTTTCGACAGGGTGAATACAATGAGCAGTTCTTC. Its protein product is CASSFRQGEYNEQFF.

Written as DNA, the CDR3 is TGTGCCAGCAGCCTACAGGGTCAGAACATTCAGTACTTC. This gives the protein CASSLQGQNIQYF. The V call is TRBV13, the J call TRBJ2-4, with D perhaps TRBD1 (6 bases). The CDR3 runs to 13 residues. The germline V gene has CDR1 PRHDT and CDR2 FYEKMQ (reference sequence). V lost 5 bases and J lost 7, with 12 bases in between.

The rearrangement joins TRBV4-1 to TRBJ2-7; 9 nucleotides line up with TRBD2. This CDR3 region has 15 residues. V was pared by 0 bases and J by 7 bases, with 7 bases of the junction left unmatched. Germline V lookup: CDR1 MGHRA, CDR2 YSYEKL. CDR3 in DNA: TGCGCCAGCAGCCAAGATGGCGCGGGAGGGGGGGAGCAGTACTTC. This translates into CASSQDGAGGGEQYF.

The V gene is TRBV6-1, the J gene TRBJ2-4; the D gene is possibly TRBD2 (6 bases). Per the germline V gene, CDR1 is MNHNS and CDR2 is SASEGT. The CDR3 contains 15 residues. The V gene lost 4 bases and the J gene lost 0 bases, with 10 bases spanning the gap. The CDR3 loop is CASSVIAEAKNIQYF. Written as DNA, the CDR3 is TGTGCCAGCAGTGTAATAGCGGAAGCCAAAAACATTCAGTACTTC.

CDR3 loop: CASSLSWESALGEQYF. DNA of the CDR3: TGTGCCAGCAGCTTAAGTTGGGAGTCCGCTTTAGGCGAGCAGTACTTC. The chain carries TRBV7-3 and TRBJ2-5, with D perhaps TRBD2 (5 bases). The closer fit of TRBJ2-7 to the DNA end suggests the J call may be wrong. Germline values: CDR1 SGHTA, CDR2 FQGTGA. The CDR3 has 16 amino acids.

This clone was counted between two and nine times. The chain carries TRBV28 and TRBJ1-4, with D perhaps matching TRBD1 (5 bases). The length of the CDR3 is 15 residues. Germline V gives CDR1 MDHEN, CDR2 SYDVKM. V shed 3 bases and J shed 5 bases, with 13 bases lying between them. The CDR3 is CASSFLGLNNEKLFF. Written as DNA, the CDR3 is TGTGCCAGCAGTTTTTTGGGACTCAACAATGAAAAACTGTTTTTT.

The rearrangement joins TRBV5-1 to TRBJ2-2, with 7 positions matching TRBD2. Germline CDR1 SGHRS, CDR2 YFSETQ. Unmatched junction bases numbered 7, after V lost 3 bases and J lost 2 bases. The CDR3 contains 16 residues. CDR3 amino acids: CASSYSRGENTGELFF. DNA for the CDR3: TGCGCCAGCAGCTACTCACGGGGGGAAAACACCGGGGAGCTGTTTTTT. The whole variable domain, filled in from reference TRBV5-1 and TRBJ2-2, reads KAGVTQTPRYLIKTRGQQVTLSCSPISGHRSVSWYQQTPGQGLQFLFEYFSETQRNKGNFPGRFSGRQFSNSRSEMNVSTLELGDSALYLCASSYSRGENTGELFFGEGSRLTVL.